This T cell receptor beta chain was documented in a study of molecular identifiers for immune sequencing clone quantification. For naive CD8 T cells, sorting used the CD8+CD4-CCR7+CD45RA+ phenotype. TCRdb independently ran MiXCR on the PCR reads; one entry per CDR3 protein. Of hundreds of thousands of distinct CDR3 sequences in the sample, about 25% were seen once. Study-level points and caveats: Clones that exceeded 20 RNA copies held over 99% of effector molecules, yet under 1% in naive cells. Spiked Jurkat TCR RNA equal to one cell could reportedly be picked out among over 850,000 naive cells.

This clonotype was observed many times. Antigen: not known. Germline V gives CDR1 MNHEY, CDR2 SMNVEV (reference sequence). This CDR3 has 13 residues. Between the trimmed V and J ends, which lost 3 bases and 2 bases, there was a span of 7 bases. Source material: naive CD8+ T cells from blood, with Jurkat cell RNA spiked in. Subset: FACS-sorted CD8+CD4-CCR7+CD45RA+ naive T cells. This sequence originates from a human donor in good health. Some libraries in this study had Jurkat cell RNA spiked in. This chain connects TRBV27 to TRBJ1-1, with no clear D. Here the CDR3 DNA reads TGTGCCAGCAGTTTGGAAAGAAACACTGAAGCTTTCTTT. This encodes CASSLERNTEAFF.